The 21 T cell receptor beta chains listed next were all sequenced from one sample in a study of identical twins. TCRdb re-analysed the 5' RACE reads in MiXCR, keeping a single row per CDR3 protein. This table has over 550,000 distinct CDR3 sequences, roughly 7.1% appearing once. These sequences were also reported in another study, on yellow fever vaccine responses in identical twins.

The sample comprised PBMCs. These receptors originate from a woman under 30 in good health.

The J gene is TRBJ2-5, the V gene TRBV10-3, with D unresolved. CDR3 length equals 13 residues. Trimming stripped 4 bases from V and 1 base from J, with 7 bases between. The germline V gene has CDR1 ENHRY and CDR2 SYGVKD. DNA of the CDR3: TGTGCCATCAGTGTGAACAGCCAAGAGACCCAGTACTTC. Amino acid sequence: CAISVNSQETQYF.

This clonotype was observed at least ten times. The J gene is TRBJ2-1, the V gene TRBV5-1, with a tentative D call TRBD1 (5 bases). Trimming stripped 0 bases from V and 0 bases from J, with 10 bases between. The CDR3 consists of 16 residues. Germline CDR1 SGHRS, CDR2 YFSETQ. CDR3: CASSLADSSSYNEQFF. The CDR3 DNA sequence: TGCGCCAGCAGCTTGGCCGACAGTAGCTCCTACAATGAGCAGTTCTTC.

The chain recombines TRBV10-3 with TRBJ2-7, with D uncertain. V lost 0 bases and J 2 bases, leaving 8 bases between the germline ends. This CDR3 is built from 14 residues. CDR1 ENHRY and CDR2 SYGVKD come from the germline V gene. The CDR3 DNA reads TGTGCCATCAGTGAGTCGAAGGAGCCCTACGAGCAGTACTTC. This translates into CAISESKEPYEQYF.

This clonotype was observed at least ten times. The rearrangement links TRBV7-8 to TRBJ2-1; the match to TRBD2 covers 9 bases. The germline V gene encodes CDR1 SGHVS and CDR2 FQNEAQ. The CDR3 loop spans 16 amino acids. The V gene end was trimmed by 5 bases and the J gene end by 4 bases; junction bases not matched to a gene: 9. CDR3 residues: CASSPDRLAAYNEQFF. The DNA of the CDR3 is TGTGCCAGCAGCCCCGATAGACTAGCGGCTTACAATGAGCAGTTCTTC.

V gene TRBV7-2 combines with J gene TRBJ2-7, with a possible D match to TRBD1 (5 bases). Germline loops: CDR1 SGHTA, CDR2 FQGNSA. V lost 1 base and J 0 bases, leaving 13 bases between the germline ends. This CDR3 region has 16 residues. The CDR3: CASSLVIRQYSYEQYV. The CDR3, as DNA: TGTGCCAGCAGCTTAGTGATCCGACAGTACTCCTACGAGCAGTACGTC.

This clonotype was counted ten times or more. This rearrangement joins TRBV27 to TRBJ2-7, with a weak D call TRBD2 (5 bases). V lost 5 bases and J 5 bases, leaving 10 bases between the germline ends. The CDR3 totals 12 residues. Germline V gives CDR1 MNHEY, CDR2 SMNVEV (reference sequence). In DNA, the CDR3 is TGTGCCAGCAGTCCCGGGATGAACGAGCAGTACTTC. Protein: CASSPGMNEQYF.

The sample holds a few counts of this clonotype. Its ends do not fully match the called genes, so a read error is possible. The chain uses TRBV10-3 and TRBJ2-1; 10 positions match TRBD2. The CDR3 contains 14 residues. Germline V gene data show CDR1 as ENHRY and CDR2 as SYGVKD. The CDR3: CAIRERGGLDEQFF. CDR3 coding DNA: TGTGCGATCAGGGAGCGGGGGGGCCTCGATGAGCAGTTCTTC.

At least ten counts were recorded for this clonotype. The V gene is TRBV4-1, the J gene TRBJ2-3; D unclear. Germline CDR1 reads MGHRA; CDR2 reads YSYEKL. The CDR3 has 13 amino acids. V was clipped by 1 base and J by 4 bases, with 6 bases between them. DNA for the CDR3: TGCGCCAGCAGCCAAGGTTTCGCAGATACGCAGTATTTT. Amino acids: CASSQGFADTQYF.

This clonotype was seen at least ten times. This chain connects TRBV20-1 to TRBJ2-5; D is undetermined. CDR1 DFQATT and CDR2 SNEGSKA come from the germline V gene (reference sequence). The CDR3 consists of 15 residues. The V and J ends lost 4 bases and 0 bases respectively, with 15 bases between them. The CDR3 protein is CSAKRGGNYQETQYF. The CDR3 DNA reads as TGCAGTGCTAAGAGAGGCGGTAATTACCAAGAGACCCAGTACTTC.

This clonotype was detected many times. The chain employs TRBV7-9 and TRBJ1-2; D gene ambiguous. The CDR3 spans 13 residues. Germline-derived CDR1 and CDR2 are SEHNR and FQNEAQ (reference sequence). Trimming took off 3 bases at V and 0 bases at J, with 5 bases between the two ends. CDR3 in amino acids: CASSFSANYGYTF. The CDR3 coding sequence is TGTGCCAGCAGCTTCTCAGCTAACTATGGCTACACCTTC.

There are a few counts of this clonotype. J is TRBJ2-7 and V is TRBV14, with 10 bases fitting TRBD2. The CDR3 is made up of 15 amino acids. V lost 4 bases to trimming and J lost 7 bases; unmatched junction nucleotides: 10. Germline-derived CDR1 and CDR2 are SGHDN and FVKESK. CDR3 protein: CASSPLASGSREQYF. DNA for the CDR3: TGTGCCAGCAGCCCCCTGGCTAGCGGGAGTAGGGAGCAGTACTTC.

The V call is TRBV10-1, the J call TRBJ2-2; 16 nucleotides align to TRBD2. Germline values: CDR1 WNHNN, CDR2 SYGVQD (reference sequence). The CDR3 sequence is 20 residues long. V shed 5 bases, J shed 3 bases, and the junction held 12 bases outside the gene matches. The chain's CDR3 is CASSPSGLAGGNADTGELFF. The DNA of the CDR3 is TGCGCCAGCAGTCCTTCGGGACTAGCGGGAGGGAATGCGGACACCGGGGAGCTGTTTTTT.

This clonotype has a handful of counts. This CDR3 is CAISEPGTGVTGELFF. In DNA, the CDR3 is TGTGCCATCAGTGAACCAGGGACAGGGGTAACCGGGGAGCTGTTTTTT. J is TRBJ2-2 and V is TRBV10-3, with 10 bases lining up with TRBD1. The CDR3 extends over 16 amino acids. Trimming cost V 3 bases and J 5 bases; bases outside gene matches: 6. CDR1 and CDR2 (germline): ENHRY, SYGVKD.

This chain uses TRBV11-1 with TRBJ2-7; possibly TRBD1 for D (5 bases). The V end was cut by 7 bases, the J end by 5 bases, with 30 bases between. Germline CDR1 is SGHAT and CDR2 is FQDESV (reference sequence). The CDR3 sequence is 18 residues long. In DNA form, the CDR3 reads TGTGCCAGCACCTACTACCGAGACCTGGACATCGGCGTCCACGAGCAGTACTTC. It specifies CASTYYRDLDIGVHEQYF. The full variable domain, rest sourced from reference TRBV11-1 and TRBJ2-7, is EAEVAQSPRYKITEKSQAVAFWCDPISGHATLYWYRQILGQGPELLVQFQDESVVDDSQLPKDRFSAERLKGVDSTLKIQPAELGDSAMYLCASTYYRDLDIGVHEQYFGPGTRLTVT.

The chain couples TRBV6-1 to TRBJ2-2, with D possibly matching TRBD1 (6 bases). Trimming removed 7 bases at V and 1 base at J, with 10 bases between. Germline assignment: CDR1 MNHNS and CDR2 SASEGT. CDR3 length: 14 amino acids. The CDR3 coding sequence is TGTGCCAGCACCCCGGGACAGAACACCGGGGAGCTGTTTTTT. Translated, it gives CASTPGQNTGELFF.

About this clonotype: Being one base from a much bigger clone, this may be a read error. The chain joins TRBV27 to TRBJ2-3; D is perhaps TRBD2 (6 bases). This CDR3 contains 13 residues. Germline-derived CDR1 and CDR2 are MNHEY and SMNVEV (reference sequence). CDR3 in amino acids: CASSFTSTDAQYF. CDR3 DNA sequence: TGTGCCAGCAGTTTCACTAGCACAGATGCGCAGTATTTT.

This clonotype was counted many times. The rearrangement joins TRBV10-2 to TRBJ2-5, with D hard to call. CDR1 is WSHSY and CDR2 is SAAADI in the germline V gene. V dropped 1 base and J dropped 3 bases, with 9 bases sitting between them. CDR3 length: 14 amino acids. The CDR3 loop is CASSEWGPKETQYF. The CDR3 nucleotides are TGCGCCAGCAGTGAGTGGGGTCCCAAAGAGACCCAGTACTTC.

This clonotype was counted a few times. The CDR3 here is CASSAWGPSGSHEQYV. The CDR3 DNA is TGTGCCAGCAGCGCCTGGGGGCCTAGCGGGAGCCACGAGCAGTACGTC. This chain uses TRBV21-1 with TRBJ2-7; no DNA check was done on the table's D call, TRBD2. TRBV21-1 is labeled a pseudogene. The CDR3 is 16 residues long.

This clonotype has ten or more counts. CDR3 bases: TGCGCCAGCAGCTTGGGGTCTAGCGGGAACACCGGGGAGCTGTTTTTT. It codes for CASSLGSSGNTGELFF. The V call is TRBV5-1, the J call TRBJ2-2; 7 positions match TRBD2. Germline lookup yields CDR1 SGHRS and CDR2 YFSETQ. The CDR3 is made up of 16 amino acids. The trim removed 0 bases at V and 1 base at J, leaving 3 bases unmatched.

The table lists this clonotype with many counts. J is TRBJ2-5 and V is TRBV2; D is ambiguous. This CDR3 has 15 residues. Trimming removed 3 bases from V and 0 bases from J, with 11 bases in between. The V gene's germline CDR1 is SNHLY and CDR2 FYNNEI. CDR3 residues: CASSDDQTYQETQYF. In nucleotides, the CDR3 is TGTGCCAGCAGTGACGACCAGACGTACCAAGAGACCCAGTACTTC.

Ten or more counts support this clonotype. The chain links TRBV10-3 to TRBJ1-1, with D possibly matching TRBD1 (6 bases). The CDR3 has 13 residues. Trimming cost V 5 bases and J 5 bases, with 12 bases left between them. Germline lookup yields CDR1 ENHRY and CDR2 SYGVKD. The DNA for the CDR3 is TGTGCCATCAGTCAACAGGGTAGTACTGAAGCTTTCTTT. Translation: CAISQQGSTEAFF.